This TCR beta chain was observed in a study of control samples from healthy donors and cancer patients. Here immunoSEQ multiplex PCR was the method, and the copy in TCRdb shows in-frame clones only, minus some. The table includes 150,000 or so clones, 88% detected once. V was shortened by 6 bases and J by 2 bases, with 2 bases between the two germline ends. The V gene's germline CDR1 is MNHEY and CDR2 SMNVEV (reference sequence). This CDR3 comprises 12 residues. This clone was recorded only once. This sequence originates from a woman in her thirties in good health. The chain couples TRBV27 to TRBJ2-6; no firm D call. Sequencing was carried out using blood. CDR3 residues: CASRTGANVLTF. The CDR3 DNA is TGTGCCAGCAGGACTGGGGCCAACGTCCTGACTTTC.